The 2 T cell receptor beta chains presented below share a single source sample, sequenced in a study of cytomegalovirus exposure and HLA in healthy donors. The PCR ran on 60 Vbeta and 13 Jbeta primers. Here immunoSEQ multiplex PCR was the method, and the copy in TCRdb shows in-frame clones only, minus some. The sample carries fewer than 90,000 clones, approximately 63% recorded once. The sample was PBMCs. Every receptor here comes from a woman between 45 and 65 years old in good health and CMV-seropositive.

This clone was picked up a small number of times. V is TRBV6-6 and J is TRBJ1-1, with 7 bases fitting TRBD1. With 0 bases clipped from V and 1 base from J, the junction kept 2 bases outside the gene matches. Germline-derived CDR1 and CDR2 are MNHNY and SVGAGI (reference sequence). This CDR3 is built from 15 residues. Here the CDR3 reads CASSYSRTGNTEAFF. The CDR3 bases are TGTGCCAGCAGTTACTCGAGGACAGGGAACACTGAAGCTTTCTTT.

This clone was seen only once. CDR3 region: CASSVVMTGETEAFF. The CDR3 DNA sequence: TGTGCCAGCAGCGTAGTTATGACAGGGGAGACTGAAGCTTTCTTT. The chain has TRBV9 and TRBJ1-1; 8 nucleotides agree with TRBD1. J gave up 5 bases and V 0 bases, and 6 bases lay outside the gene matches. CDR3 size: 15 residues. CDR1 and CDR2 (germline): SGDLS, YYNGEE.